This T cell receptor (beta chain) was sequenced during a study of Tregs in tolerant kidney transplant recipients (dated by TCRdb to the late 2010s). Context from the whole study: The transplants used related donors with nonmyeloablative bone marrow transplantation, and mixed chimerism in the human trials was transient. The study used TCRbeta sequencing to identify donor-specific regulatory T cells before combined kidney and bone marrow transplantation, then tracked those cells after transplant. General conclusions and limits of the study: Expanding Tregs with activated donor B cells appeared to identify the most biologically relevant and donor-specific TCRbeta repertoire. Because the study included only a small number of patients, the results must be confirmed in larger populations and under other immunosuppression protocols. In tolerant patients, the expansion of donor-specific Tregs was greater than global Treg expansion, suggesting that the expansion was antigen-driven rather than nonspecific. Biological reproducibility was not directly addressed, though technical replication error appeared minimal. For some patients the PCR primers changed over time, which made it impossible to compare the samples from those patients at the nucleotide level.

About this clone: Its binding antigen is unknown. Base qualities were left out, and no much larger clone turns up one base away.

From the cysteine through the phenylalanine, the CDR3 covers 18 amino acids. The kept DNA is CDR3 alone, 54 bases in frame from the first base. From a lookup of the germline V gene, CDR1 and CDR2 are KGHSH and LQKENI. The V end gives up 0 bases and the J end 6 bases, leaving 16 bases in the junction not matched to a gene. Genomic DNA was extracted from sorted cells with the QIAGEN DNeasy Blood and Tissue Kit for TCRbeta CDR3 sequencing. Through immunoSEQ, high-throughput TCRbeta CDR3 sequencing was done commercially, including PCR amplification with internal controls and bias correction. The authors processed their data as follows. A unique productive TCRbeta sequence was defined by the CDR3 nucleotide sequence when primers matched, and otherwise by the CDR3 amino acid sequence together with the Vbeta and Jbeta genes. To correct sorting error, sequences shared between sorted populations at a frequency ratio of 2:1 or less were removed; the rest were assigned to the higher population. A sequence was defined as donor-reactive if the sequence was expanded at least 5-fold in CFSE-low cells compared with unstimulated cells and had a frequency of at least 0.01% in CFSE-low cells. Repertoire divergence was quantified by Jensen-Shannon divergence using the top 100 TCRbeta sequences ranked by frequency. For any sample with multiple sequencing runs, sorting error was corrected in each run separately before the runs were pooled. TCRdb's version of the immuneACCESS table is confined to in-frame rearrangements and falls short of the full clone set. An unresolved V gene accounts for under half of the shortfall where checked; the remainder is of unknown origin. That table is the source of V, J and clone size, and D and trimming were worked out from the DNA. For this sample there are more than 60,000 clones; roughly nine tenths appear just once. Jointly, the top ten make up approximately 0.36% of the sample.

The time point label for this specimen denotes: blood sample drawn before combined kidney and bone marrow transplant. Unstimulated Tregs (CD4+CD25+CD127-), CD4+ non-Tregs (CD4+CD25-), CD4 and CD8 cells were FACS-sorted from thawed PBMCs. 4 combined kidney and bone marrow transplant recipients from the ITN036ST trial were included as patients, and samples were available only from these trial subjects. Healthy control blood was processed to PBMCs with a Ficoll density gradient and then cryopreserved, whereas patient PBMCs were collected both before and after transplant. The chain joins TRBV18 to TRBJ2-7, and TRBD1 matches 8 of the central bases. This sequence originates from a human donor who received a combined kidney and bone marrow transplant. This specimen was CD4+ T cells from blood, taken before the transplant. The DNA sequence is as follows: TGTGCCAGCTCACCACCGGGCGGTTGGGAGACAGGGGCTGGCGAGCAGTACTTC. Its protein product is CASSPPGGWETGAGEQYF.